These T cell receptor beta chains were read from a single sample in a study of control samples from healthy donors and cancer patients. Sequencing was performed with immunoSEQ multiplex PCR; in TCRdb, only in-frame clones are kept and a portion is missing. Seen here are about 160,000 clones, nearly 96% observed once, and the top ten hold 0.95% to 1.1%. Sequenced sample: blood. These receptors all come from a woman aged 30 to 39 in good health. Each CDR3 is given with its conserved first and last residue. The D gene is left open where the match is weak. Not every row has a clone size; where given, it reads once, few, many or a size class.

>-|-|14|TRBV5-1|TRBJ2-7
CASSLWQGPYEQYF
TGCGCCAGCAGCTTGTGGCAGGGCCCCTACGAGCAGTACTTC
>-|-|13|TRBV6-5|TRBJ2-1
CASSSQGLFPQFF
TGTGCCAGCAGTTCCCAAGGTCTGTTTCCGCAGTTCTTC
>TRBD1|-|15|TRBV5-6|TRBJ2-7
CASSPTGQGFYEQYF
TGTGCCAGCAGCCCCACGGGACAGGGCTTCTACGAGCAGTACTTC
>-|-|15|TRBV13|TRBJ1-6
CASSSTGTRNSPLHF
TGTGCCAGCAGCTCAACCGGGACCCGAAATTCACCCCTCCACTTT
>-|-|12|TRBV19|TRBJ1-1
CASSMRGTEAFF
TGTGCCAGTAGTATGAGGGGGACTGAAGCTTTCTTT
>-|once|15|TRBV28|TRBJ2-3
CASSSKVFPTDTQYF
TGTGCCAGCAGCTCCAAGGTTTTTCCCACAGATACGCAGTATTTT
>-|-|14|TRBV15|TRBJ1-6
CATSRDSRNSPLHF
TGTGCCACCAGCAGAGATTCAAGGAATTCACCCCTCCACTTT
>TRBD1|-|14|TRBV4-1|TRBJ1-1
CASSRGQGASEAFF
TGCGCCAGCAGCCGTGGACAGGGGGCCTCTGAAGCTTTCTTT
>TRBD2|-|16|TRBV5-4|TRBJ2-1
CASSIDGTSTLFEQFF
TGTGCCAGCAGCATAGACGGGACTAGTACTCTTTTTGAGCAGTTCTTC
>-|-|12|TRBV19|TRBJ1-6
CASTTYNSPLHF
TGTGCCAGTACTACCTATAATTCACCCCTCCACTTT
>-|-|14|TRBV11-1|TRBJ1-1
CASRTGAMNTEAFF
TGTGCCAGCAGAACCGGGGCCATGAACACTGAAGCTTTCTTT
>TRBD2|-|13|TRBV29-1|TRBJ2-3
CSASGRGTDTQYF
TGCAGCGCAAGCGGGAGGGGCACAGATACGCAGTATTTT
>TRBD1|-|16|TRBV18|TRBJ1-1
CASSAGQGGKLAEAFF
TGTGCCAGCTCAGCCGGACAGGGGGGAAAGTTGGCTGAAGCTTTCTTT
>-|once|14|TRBV7-9|TRBJ2-1
CASSLSGGLGEQFF
TGTGCCAGCAGCTTATCGGGGGGCCTGGGTGAGCAGTTCTTC
>TRBD2|-|17|TRBV5-1|TRBJ2-3
CASSPGVGLAATDTQYF
TGCGCCAGCAGCCCGGGAGTAGGTCTAGCGGCCACAGATACGCAGTATTTT
>-|once|15|TRBV7-8|TRBJ2-7
CASSLIGFNSYEQYF
TGTGCCAGCAGCTTAATAGGCTTTAACTCCTACGAGCAGTACTTC
>TRBD1|-|15|TRBV7-9|TRBJ2-2
CASSLVGTDTGELFF
TGTGCCAGCAGCTTAGTAGGGACAGACACCGGGGAGCTGTTTTTT
>TRBD1|-|14|TRBV19|TRBJ1-6
CASSTGQGDTPLHF
TGTGCCAGTAGCACGGGACAGGGTGATACACCCCTCCACTTT
>TRBD1|-|12|TRBV30|TRBJ2-7
CAWNRGPNEQYF
TGTGCCTGGAATAGGGGGCCCAACGAGCAGTACTTC
>TRBD2|once|14|TRBV27|TRBJ2-7
CASSRLAVPYEQYF
TGTGCCAGCAGCCGACTAGCGGTACCCTACGAGCAGTACTTC
>-|-|13|TRBV19|TRBJ1-1
CASSHYREVAAFF
TGTGCCAGTAGCCATTACAGGGAGGTAGCAGCTTTCTTT
>TRBD1|-|18|TRBV28|TRBJ1-3
CASSLLFGQGEPGNTIYF
TGTGCCAGCAGTCTACTATTTGGACAGGGAGAACCCGGAAACACCATATATTTT
>-|few|15|TRBV11-1|TRBJ2-4
CASSPTGGAKNIQYF
TGTGCCAGCAGCCCCACCGGGGGAGCCAAAAACATTCAGTACTTC
>-|-|15|TRBV15|TRBJ2-7
CATSLATGNSYEQYF
TGTGCCACCAGCCTCGCCACAGGCAACTCCTACGAGCAGTACTTC
>TRBD1|-|13|TRBV29-1|TRBJ1-1
CSAGQGLNTEAFF
TGCAGCGCCGGACAGGGCCTGAACACTGAAGCTTTCTTT